This is a list of T cell receptor beta chains from one sample in a study of blood T cell repertoires in COVID-19. Measured with immunoSEQ multiplex PCR; TCRdb has only the in-frame clones, and not every one. The sample contains fewer than 200,000 clones, just under 85% of which appear only once. The sequencing sample was made of peripheral blood. These receptors originate from a man aged 35-49 years who had recovered from COVID-19. The CDR3 runs from the conserved cysteine through the conserved F or W. A D gene is named only where the DNA matches it firmly. Clone size is stated in some rows and not others, as once, few, many or a class when expanded.

abundance,v_gene,j_gene,d_gene,CDR3aa,CDR3nt
NA,TRBV6-5,TRBJ2-7,TRBD1,CASSYSQGEYEQYF,TGTGCCAGCAGTTACAGCCAGGGGGAGTACGAGCAGTACTTC
few,TRBV7-7,TRBJ2-7,TRBD1,CASSSGTGGLSVF,TGTGCTAGCAGTTCCGGGACAGGGGGCCTTTCTGTCTTC
few,TRBV12-3/TRBV12-4,TRBJ2-1,NA,CASSNPAERKQFF,TGTGCCAGCAGTAACCCGGCGGAGCGGAAGCAGTTCTTC
NA,TRBV5-6,TRBJ2-2,NA,CASRDIDRDTGELFF,TGTGCCAGCCGCGACATTGACAGAGACACCGGGGAGCTGTTTTTT
once,TRBV7-2,TRBJ1-5,NA,CASSLVREGNQPQHF,TGTGCCAGCAGCTTAGTCCGGGAGGGAAATCAGCCCCAGCATTTT
NA,TRBV4-2,TRBJ2-3,TRBD2,CASSQDLSSGAQGDTQYF,TGTGCCAGCAGCCAAGATCTTTCTAGCGGGGCCCAAGGAGATACGCAGTATTTT
NA,TRBV2,TRBJ1-5,NA,CASSEFAGVSQPQHF,TGTGCCAGCAGTGAATTCGCAGGGGTTAGTCAGCCCCAGCATTTT
NA,TRBV4-1,TRBJ2-7,TRBD1,CASSLGGGQGTYEQYF,TGCGCCAGCAGCCTGGGGGGAGGACAGGGAACCTACGAGCAGTACTTC
NA,TRBV4-3,TRBJ1-4,TRBD1,CASSHGQGKATNEKLFF,TGCGCCAGCAGCCACGGACAGGGGAAAGCAACTAATGAAAAACTGTTTTTT
NA,TRBV6-5,TRBJ2-7,TRBD1,CASSQTGAPTYEQYF,TGTGCCAGCAGTCAAACAGGGGCGCCCACCTACGAGCAGTACTTC
NA,TRBV6-5,TRBJ1-6,TRBD1,CASSYEPGQSSPLHF,TGTGCCAGCAGTTACGAACCGGGACAGAGTTCACCCCTCCACTTT
NA,TRBV15,TRBJ1-1,TRBD1,CATGGRDRAWNTEAFF,TGTGCCACCGGTGGCCGGGACAGGGCTTGGAACACTGAAGCTTTCTTT
NA,TRBV9,TRBJ2-7,TRBD2,CASSVSGLAGYEQYF,TGTGCCAGCAGCGTATCGGGACTAGCGGGTTACGAGCAGTACTTC
NA,TRBV9,TRBJ1-3,NA,CASSDRNTIYF,TGTGCCAGCAGCGACAGAAACACCATATATTTT
NA,TRBV11-2,TRBJ2-7,TRBD1,CASSSTGTRGSYEQYF,TGTGCCAGCAGCTCGACAGGGACGAGAGGCTCCTACGAGCAGTACTTC